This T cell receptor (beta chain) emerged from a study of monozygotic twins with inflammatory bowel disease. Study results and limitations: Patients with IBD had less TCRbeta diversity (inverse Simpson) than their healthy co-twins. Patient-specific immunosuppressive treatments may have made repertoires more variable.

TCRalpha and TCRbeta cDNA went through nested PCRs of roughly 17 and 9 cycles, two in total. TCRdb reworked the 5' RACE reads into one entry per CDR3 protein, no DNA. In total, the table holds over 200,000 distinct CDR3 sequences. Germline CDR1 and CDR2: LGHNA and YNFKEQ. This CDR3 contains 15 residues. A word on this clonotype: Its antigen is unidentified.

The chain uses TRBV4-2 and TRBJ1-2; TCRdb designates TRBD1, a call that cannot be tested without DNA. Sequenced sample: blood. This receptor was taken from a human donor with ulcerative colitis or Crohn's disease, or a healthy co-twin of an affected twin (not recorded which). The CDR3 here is CASSQEVGGAGGYTF.